These T cell receptor beta chains were read from a single sample in a study of chemoradiotherapy in HPV16-positive cancers. Method: immunoSEQ multiplex PCR; TCRdb's copy keeps in-frame clones and lacks some. There are approximately 2,600 clones in the sample; more than 60% occur only once, and roughly 8.5% lies in the top ten. The source was tumor tissue, collected from a patient who underwent chemoradiotherapy. These receptors were obtained from a human donor with HPV-associated anogenital cancer. CDR3s include the opening cysteine and the closing phenylalanine or tryptophan. Fields, in order: J gene, D gene, V gene, clone size, CDR3 DNA, CDR3 protein. D genes are given only for firm matches. For some rows the clone size is stated as once, few or many, or as a class when expanded; others skip it.

j_gene: TRBJ2-7
d_gene: TRBD1
v_gene: TRBV7-2
abundance: -
CDR3nt: TGTGCCAGCAGCGAAACCGGGACAGGCCACTACGAGCAGTACTTC
CDR3aa: CASSETGTGHYEQYF

j_gene: TRBJ2-3
d_gene: TRBD2
v_gene: TRBV5-1
abundance: -
CDR3nt: TGCGCCAGCAGTAGGTCTAGCGGTTCTAGCACAGATACGCAGTATTTT
CDR3aa: CASSRSSGSSTDTQYF

j_gene: TRBJ1-6
d_gene: TRBD1
v_gene: TRBV6-6
abundance: few
CDR3nt: TGTGCCAGCAGTACCCGACAGGGAAATAATTCACCCCTCCACTTT
CDR3aa: CASSTRQGNNSPLHF

j_gene: TRBJ2-5
d_gene: TRBD2
v_gene: TRBV4-3
abundance: -
CDR3nt: TGCGCCAGCAGCCAAGTGGCCCGCGGGGGGGCGTACCAAGAGACCCAGTACTTC
CDR3aa: CASSQVARGGAYQETQYF

j_gene: TRBJ1-6
d_gene: TRBD1
v_gene: TRBV7-6
abundance: -
CDR3nt: TGTGCCAGCAGACAACGGACAGGAAATAATTCACCCCTCCACTTT
CDR3aa: CASRQRTGNNSPLHF

j_gene: TRBJ2-2
d_gene: -
v_gene: TRBV4-2
abundance: -
CDR3nt: TGTGCCAGCAGCCAAGATCTAGGGGGCACCGGGGAGCTGTTTTTT
CDR3aa: CASSQDLGGTGELFF

j_gene: TRBJ2-4
d_gene: -
v_gene: TRBV2
abundance: few
CDR3nt: TGTGCCATCTACAGGGACTTAGCCAAAAACATTCAGTACTTC
CDR3aa: CAIYRDLAKNIQYF

j_gene: TRBJ1-3
d_gene: -
v_gene: TRBV19
abundance: -
CDR3nt: TGTGCCAGTAGTATCCTCGGCTCTGGAAACACCATATATTTT
CDR3aa: CASSILGSGNTIYF

j_gene: TRBJ2-5
d_gene: TRBD1
v_gene: TRBV9
abundance: -
CDR3nt: TGTGCCAGCAGCGTAGGGGACAGGAACCACGAGACCCAGTACTTC
CDR3aa: CASSVGDRNHETQYF

j_gene: TRBJ2-3
d_gene: -
v_gene: TRBV7-9
abundance: -
CDR3nt: TGTGCCAGCAGCCGGGTCGGGGCAGATACGCAGTATTTT
CDR3aa: CASSRVGADTQYF

j_gene: TRBJ2-7
d_gene: -
v_gene: TRBV9
abundance: few
CDR3nt: TGTGCCAGCAGCGTAGATGGGGGGATGCGCGAGCAGTACTTC
CDR3aa: CASSVDGGMREQYF

j_gene: TRBJ2-2
d_gene: -
v_gene: TRBV7-3
abundance: large
CDR3nt: TGTGCCAGCAAGGGGGACACCGGGGAGCTGTTTTTT
CDR3aa: CASKGDTGELFF

j_gene: TRBJ1-6
d_gene: -
v_gene: TRBV4-1
abundance: -
CDR3nt: TGCGCCAGCAGCCAAGATTTGGAGGGTAGACCCCTCCACTTT
CDR3aa: CASSQDLEGRPLHF

j_gene: TRBJ2-3
d_gene: TRBD2
v_gene: TRBV5-5
abundance: -
CDR3nt: TGTGCCAGCAGCTCGGGACTAGCGGGGCGCACAGATACGCAGTATTTT
CDR3aa: CASSSGLAGRTDTQYF

j_gene: TRBJ1-1
d_gene: -
v_gene: TRBV13
abundance: -
CDR3nt: TGTGCCAGCACCCTGGGGATAGGGTCGAACACTGAAGCTTTCTTT
CDR3aa: CASTLGIGSNTEAFF

j_gene: TRBJ1-1
d_gene: TRBD1
v_gene: TRBV7-3
abundance: -
CDR3nt: TGTGCCAGCAGCCCCGACAGGGGACCGAACACTGAAGCTTTCTTT
CDR3aa: CASSPDRGPNTEAFF

j_gene: TRBJ2-2
d_gene: TRBD2
v_gene: TRBV7-2
abundance: -
CDR3nt: TGTGCCAGCAGGAGCGGGGGTTTATACACCGGGGAGCTGTTTTTT
CDR3aa: CASRSGGLYTGELFF

j_gene: TRBJ2-5
d_gene: TRBD2
v_gene: TRBV9
abundance: -
CDR3nt: TGTGCCAGCAGCATCACTAGCGGGGGATCCCAAGAGACCCAGTACTTC
CDR3aa: CASSITSGGSQETQYF

j_gene: TRBJ1-6
d_gene: -
v_gene: TRBV6-1
abundance: -
CDR3nt: TGTGCCAGCAGTGACAGGGAAAATTCACCCCTCCACTTT
CDR3aa: CASSDRENSPLHF

j_gene: TRBJ2-7
d_gene: TRBD2
v_gene: TRBV4-3
abundance: -
CDR3nt: TGCGCCAGCAGCCAAAGCGAAGCGGGGTTCGAGCAGTACTTC
CDR3aa: CASSQSEAGFEQYF